This TCR beta chain was recorded in a study of blood T cell repertoires in COVID-19. Study overall: COVID-19 samples from acute and convalescent phases originated in the United States, Italy and Spain. Sources were T cells, B-cell-depleted T cells, or PBMCs; the material itself was cDNA or gDNA.

Under the authors' procedure: Amplification from reference gene primers served as the basis for estimated nucleated cell counts. TCRdb's table, derived via immunoSEQ multiplex PCR, lists solely in-frame clones and lacks some. V, J and clone size derive from that table, while D and trimming were established from the DNA sequence. The table shows 81,000 or so clones, with almost 95% occurring only once. This TCR came from a woman aged 60-75 years with active COVID-19. Specimen: peripheral blood.

CDR3 nucleotide sequence: TGTGCCAGCAGACAGGGGATGGCCAAAAACATTCAGTACTTC. Translated, it gives CASRQGMAKNIQYF. The chain links TRBV2 to TRBJ2-4; 7 bases are a match to TRBD1. V was pared by 6 bases and J by 1 base, with 3 bases of the junction left unmatched. The CDR3 length is 14 residues. Per the germline V gene, CDR1 is SNHLY and CDR2 is FYNNEI. The full variable domain, its missing parts supplied by reference TRBV2 and TRBJ2-4, is EPEVTQTPSHQVTQMGQEVILRCVPISNHLYFYWYRQILGQKVEFLVSFYNNEISEKSEIFDDQFSVERPDGSNFTLKIRSTKLEDSAMYFCASRQGMAKNIQYFGAGTRLSVL.